These T cell receptor beta chains were read from a single sample in a study of Tregs in tolerant kidney transplant recipients. No antigen has been identified for these receptors. Using immunoSEQ multiplex PCR, the repertoire was profiled, and TCRdb retains in-frame clones only, with some absent. The sample yields 15,000 to 20,000 clones, about 71% seen once. The sequenced sample consisted of Tregs from blood cultured with allogeneic cells. The receptors here all came from a human donor in good health. CDR3s include the opening cysteine and the closing phenylalanine or tryptophan. The D gene is left open where the match is weak. The listing skips clone size in some rows; elsewhere it reads once, few, many or a size class.

d_gene,abundance,j_gene,v_gene,CDR3nt,CDR3aa
NA,few,TRBJ2-2,TRBV5-1,TGCGCCAGCAGCTTGTTACCTAACCCGAACACCGGGGAGCTGTTTTTT,CASSLLPNPNTGELFF
TRBD2,NA,TRBJ2-1,TRBV5-1,TGCGCCAGCAGCCGAGCAGCGGGACCCTTCTACAATGAGCAGTTCTTC,CASSRAAGPFYNEQFF
TRBD2,NA,TRBJ2-5,TRBV4-1,TGCGCCAGCAGCCTCCTTCTGGGAGGGCTGGAGACCCAGTACTTC,CASSLLLGGLETQYF
NA,NA,TRBJ2-5,TRBV30,TGTGCCTGGAGACCGGGTCGGCGAGAGACCCAGTACTTC,CAWRPGRRETQYF
NA,NA,TRBJ2-4,TRBV30,TGTGCCTGGAGTACTGAAAACATTCAGTACTTC,CAWSTENIQYF
NA,NA,TRBJ2-7,TRBV7-2,TGTGCCAGCAGCTTAGCACCGGGATACGAGCAGTACTTC,CASSLAPGYEQYF
NA,NA,TRBJ2-6,TRBV7-9,TGTGCCAGCAGCTGGGTGAGCTCTGGGGCCAACGTCCTGACTTTC,CASSWVSSGANVLTF
TRBD1,NA,TRBJ1-3,TRBV6-1,TGTGCCAGCAGTGTCAGGGGGCTAGTAGGAAACACCATATATTTT,CASSVRGLVGNTIYF
NA,large,TRBJ2-3,TRBV6-5,TGTGCCAGCAGTTTTTTAGGGGATACGCAGTATTTT,CASSFLGDTQYF
NA,NA,TRBJ2-6,TRBV15,TGTGCCACCAGCCGGGGACTCCTCCCCTCTGGGGCCAACGTCCTGACTTTC,CATSRGLLPSGANVLTF
NA,NA,TRBJ2-5,TRBV18,TGTGCCAGCTCCCTCCAAGAGACCCAGTACTTC,CASSLQETQYF
NA,few,TRBJ2-1,TRBV9,TGTGCCAGCAGCGTATCGGTGTTAGCGGCTGGTGAGCAGTTCTTC,CASSVSVLAAGEQFF
NA,NA,TRBJ2-7,TRBV5-6,TGTGCCAGCAGCTTGTTCACTGAGCAGTACTTC,CASSLFTEQYF
NA,NA,TRBJ2-5,TRBV18,TGTGCCAGCTCACAGGGATTAACCCAAGAGACCCAGTACTTC,CASSQGLTQETQYF
NA,NA,TRBJ2-2,TRBV6-1,TGTGCCAGCAGTGATCAGGCCTTGCGGGCCGGGGAGCTGTTTTTT,CASSDQALRAGELFF
TRBD1,NA,TRBJ1-1,TRBV7-6,TGTGCCAGCAGCTTAAGACAGGGGGCGTTCGCTTTCTTT,CASSLRQGAFAFF
NA,NA,TRBJ1-1,TRBV30,TGTGCCTCCGCCATAAGTGACGGTGAAGCTTTCTTT,CASAISDGEAFF
NA,NA,TRBJ1-5,TRBV7-8,TGTGCCAGCAGCTTAGGTGGCAGAACCCAGCATTTT,CASSLGGRTQHF
NA,once,TRBJ2-1,TRBV6-5,TGTGCCAGCTGGGGGGGCGGGAGAGGATTCCACGAGCAGTTCTTC,CASWGGGRGFHEQFF
NA,few,TRBJ2-2,TRBV18,TGTGCCAGCTCACCTATACTATTCACAGGGCCGAACACCGGGGAGCTGTTTTTT,CASSPILFTGPNTGELFF
TRBD1,NA,TRBJ1-3,TRBV6-1,TGTGCCAGCAGTGTTGGACAGGGCTCTGGAAACACCATATATTTT,CASSVGQGSGNTIYF
TRBD2,NA,TRBJ2-1,TRBV19,TGTGCCAGTAGTATAATGACTAGCGGGGTCTCCTACAATGAGCAGTTCTTC,CASSIMTSGVSYNEQFF
NA,once,TRBJ1-1,TRBV29-1,TGCAGCGTTCCCAAACCAAACACTGAAGCTTTCTTT,CSVPKPNTEAFF
NA,NA,TRBJ1-2,TRBV6-1,TGTGCCAGCAGTGAGCAGCTCTATGGCTACACCTTC,CASSEQLYGYTF
NA,NA,TRBJ1-1,TRBV19,TGTGCCAGTAAACGCACGGGAGGGGAATACACTGAAGCTTTCTTT,CASKRTGGEYTEAFF
NA,NA,TRBJ1-6,TRBV7-9,TGTGCCAGCAGTCCTCCGGTGGGGAAGCAGATCTCACCCCTCCACTTT,CASSPPVGKQISPLHF
NA,few,TRBJ1-1,TRBV6-5,TGTGCCAGCAGTTACTCAGACTACACTGAAGCTTTCTTT,CASSYSDYTEAFF
NA,once,TRBJ1-3,TRBV7-9,TGTGCCAGCAGCTTATGGTCCAAGGAAAACACCATATATTTT,CASSLWSKENTIYF
TRBD2,NA,TRBJ2-2,TRBV19,TGTGCCAGCCTACTAGCGGGGGGGCTCGGCACCGGGGAGCTGTTTTTT,CASLLAGGLGTGELFF
NA,NA,TRBJ2-7,TRBV6-5,TGTGCCAGCAGTTACTCGAGTGGCGCCGAGCAGTACTTC,CASSYSSGAEQYF